Sequencing of this TCR beta chain was carried out in a study of identical twins. Germline lookup yields CDR1 LGHDT and CDR2 YNNKEL (reference sequence). Trimming at V came to 0 bases and at J to 3 bases, leaving 5 bases not matched to a gene. This CDR3 spans 16 amino acids. MiXCR, run by TCRdb on the 5' RACE reads, gives a single entry per CDR3 protein. Of more than 650,000 distinct CDR3 sequences in the sample, approximately 6% were seen once. This clonotype appeared a few times. The TCR was taken from a man between 18 and 35 years old in good health. The sequenced sample was naive T cells sorted from blood. The V call is TRBV3-1, the J call TRBJ2-3; 8 bases align to TRBD2. The CDR3 DNA reads TGTGCCAGCAGCCAAGAAGGTGGACTAGCAACAGATACGCAGTATTTT. This sequence encodes CASSQEGGLATDTQYF.